This TCR beta chain was observed in a study of blood T cell repertoires in COVID-19. Donors in Cohort 3 who had recovered were those with two negative PCRs, healthcare professional clearance, or resolution of their symptoms. Per the original data handling: Quantification of nucleated cells was approximated via reference gene primer amplification. Profiled with immunoSEQ multiplex PCR; TCRdb holds only in-frame clones, not every one. The V and J calls and clone size are taken from that table; D and trimming were inferred from the DNA. The sample lists approximately 200,000 clones, roughly 80% occurring once. Trimming shortened V by 0 bases and J by 4 bases, and 12 bases separated the two germline ends. The CDR3 runs to 15 residues. Per germline, CDR1 MNHEY and CDR2 SMNVEV (reference sequence).

This chain joins TRBV27 and TRBJ1-1; D not certain. The clonotype was recovered from a woman in her thirties who had recovered from COVID-19. The sequenced sample consisted of PBMCs or T cells enriched from blood (not recorded which). Here the CDR3 reads CASSLSGIGSTEAFF. CDR3 DNA: TGTGCCAGCAGTTTATCGGGGATTGGGAGCACTGAAGCTTTCTTT.